The 27 T cell receptor beta chains below were found in one sample sequenced in a study of cytomegalovirus exposure and HLA in healthy donors. The primer mix had 60 Vbeta and 13 Jbeta primers. Using immunoSEQ multiplex PCR, the repertoire was profiled, and TCRdb retains in-frame clones only, with some absent. The sample holds roughly 240,000 clones, approximately 81% seen once. The sample was PBMCs. Source of these receptors: a girl aged 2-10 years in good health and CMV-seronegative.

V gene TRBV7-9 combines with J gene TRBJ1-1; the D gene is possibly TRBD1 (5 bases). V was cut by 4 bases and J by 3 bases, with 9 bases left in between. The germline CDR1 and CDR2 sequences are SEHNR and FQNEAQ (reference sequence). This CDR3 has 13 amino acids. CDR3 DNA: TGTGCCAGCAGCTCCCCGGGGGACACTGAAGCTTTCTTT. Encoded protein: CASSSPGDTEAFF. The full variable domain, completed using reference TRBV7-9 and TRBJ1-1, is DTGVSQNPRHKITKRGQNVTFRCDPISEHNRLYWYRQTLGQGPEFLTYFQNEAQLEKSRLLSDRFSAERPKGSFSTLEIQRTEQGDSAMYLCASSSPGDTEAFFGQGTRLTVV.

The rearrangement links TRBV27 to TRBJ2-3, with D perhaps TRBD1 (5 bases). Germline-derived CDR1 and CDR2 are MNHEY and SMNVEV (reference sequence). This CDR3 is 16 amino acids long. Trimming removed 5 bases at V and 2 bases at J, with 17 bases between. The CDR3 protein is CASSKGPVGHTDTQYF. DNA for the CDR3: TGTGCCAGCAGTAAGGGGCCGGTTGGGCACACAGATACGCAGTATTTT.

This chain joins TRBV28 and TRBJ2-3; the D gene is possibly TRBD2 (6 bases). The V end lost 3 bases, the J end lost 7 bases, and 11 bases lay between the germline ends. The germline V gene encodes CDR1 MDHEN and CDR2 SYDVKM. The length of the CDR3 is 13 residues. The CDR3: CASSLIAANTQYF. For the CDR3, the DNA is TGTGCCAGCAGTTTGATAGCGGCGAATACGCAGTATTTT. Based on the CDR3 plus reference TRBV28 and TRBJ2-3, the full variable domain is DVKVTQSSRYLVKRTGEKVFLECVQDMDHENMFWYRQDPGLGLRLIYFSYDVKMKEKGDIPEGYSVSREKKERFSLILESASTNQTSMYLCASSLIAANTQYFGPGTRLTVL.

The gene calls are TRBV9 and TRBJ1-1, with D hard to call. Germline-derived CDR1 and CDR2 are SGDLS and YYNGEE. V was shortened by 4 bases and J by 1 base, with 5 bases between the two germline ends. The length of the CDR3 is 12 residues. The CDR3 sequence is CASSRGNTEAFF. CDR3 in DNA: TGTGCCAGCAGCCGGGGGAACACTGAAGCTTTCTTT.

The genes are TRBV5-6 and TRBJ1-2; the D is unclear. Trimming took off 1 base at V and 4 bases at J, with 5 bases between the two ends. The V gene's germline CDR1 is SGHDT and CDR2 YYEEEE. This CDR3 is built from 12 residues. The DNA for the CDR3 is TGTGCCAGCAGCTTGTCCGGCTATGGCTACACCTTC. As protein: CASSLSGYGYTF.

The V call is TRBV5-1, the J call TRBJ2-7; 8 nucleotides align to TRBD1. Germline V CDR1 and CDR2: SGHRS, YFSETQ. The CDR3 covers 14 residues. V trimming: 2 bases; J trimming: 2 bases; junction bases outside the gene matches: 3. The CDR3 DNA reads TGCGCCAGCAGCTTCAGGGGGCTTGCCTACGAGCAGTACTTC. Translated, it gives CASSFRGLAYEQYF. Drawing the rest from reference TRBV5-1 and TRBJ2-7, the complete variable domain is KAGVTQTPRYLIKTRGQQVTLSCSPISGHRSVSWYQQTPGQGLQFLFEYFSETQRNKGNFPGRFSGRQFSNSRSEMNVSTLELGDSALYLCASSFRGLAYEQYFGPGTRLTVT.

The V gene is TRBV7-8, the J gene TRBJ2-7; 8 bases align to TRBD1. Germline CDR1 and CDR2: SGHVS and FQNEAQ. The CDR3 covers 15 residues. J gave up 3 bases and V 0 bases, and 4 bases lay outside the gene matches. The CDR3 DNA is TGTGCCAGCAGCTTAGCTACAGGGGGAAGCTACGAGCAGTACTTC. Translated: CASSLATGGSYEQYF.

The rearrangement joins TRBV12-5 to TRBJ1-5; no reliable D call. The V end lost 1 base, the J end lost 0 bases, and 7 bases lay between the germline ends. Germline V gene sequence: CDR1 LGHNT, CDR2 FRNRAP. This CDR3 is 15 amino acids long. This chain's CDR3 is CASGLGRYSNQPQHF. The CDR3 DNA reads TGTGCTAGTGGTTTGGGCAGATATAGCAATCAGCCCCAGCATTTT.

V and J are TRBV7-2 and TRBJ2-5; TRBD2 aligns across 11 bases. V shed 3 bases and J 4 bases; nucleotides not matched to a gene: 7. This CDR3 is built from 16 residues. Germline lookup yields CDR1 SGHTA and CDR2 FQGNSA. As DNA, the CDR3 is TGTGCCAGCAGCTTGACTAGCGGGGTCGGGGGAGAGACCCAGTACTTC. Translated, it gives CASSLTSGVGGETQYF.

The chain joins TRBV5-1 to TRBJ2-5, with D unclear. Germline V gene lookup returns CDR1 SGHRS and CDR2 YFSETQ. With 0 bases removed from V and 5 bases from J, the gap between germline ends came to 5 bases. The length of the CDR3 is 12 residues. The CDR3 region is CASSLGPETQYF. The CDR3, as DNA: TGCGCCAGCAGCTTGGGGCCGGAGACCCAGTACTTC.

The chain carries TRBV6-5 and TRBJ2-7, with 7 bases matching TRBD1. Germline V gene data show CDR1 as MNHEY and CDR2 as SVGAGI. V shed 8 bases, J shed 12 bases, and the junction held 10 bases outside the gene matches. The CDR3 spans 11 residues. The CDR3 DNA reads as TGTGCCAGCCATACTGAGACAGGGATGTACTTC. Encoded protein: CASHTETGMYF.

V and J are TRBV30 and TRBJ1-1; the D gene is possibly TRBD1 (5 bases). V was trimmed by 8 bases and J by 5 bases, leaving 15 bases between them. The CDR3 spans 12 residues. Germline V gene sequence: CDR1 GTSNPN, CDR2 SVGIG (reference sequence). The CDR3 loop is CAGRGVKTEAFF. CDR3 sequence (DNA): TGTGCCGGACGGGGGGTTAAGACTGAAGCTTTCTTT.

CDR3 nucleotide sequence: TGTGCCAGCAGCTTAGACAGGGGGAACACTGAAGCTTTCTTT. Encoded protein: CASSLDRGNTEAFF. The chain links TRBV7-6 to TRBJ1-1, with TRBD1 identical over 7 bases. CDR3 length equals 14 residues. Germline CDR1 reads SGHVS; CDR2 reads FNYEAQ. V trimming: 1 base; J trimming: 1 base; junction bases outside the gene matches: 0. The whole variable domain, remainder taken from reference TRBV7-6 and TRBJ1-1, is GAGVSQSPRYKVTKRGQDVALRCDPISGHVSLYWYRQALGQGPEFLTYFNYEAQQDKSGLPNDRFSAERPEGSISTLTIQRTEQRDSAMYRCASSLDRGNTEAFFGQGTRLTVV.

The chain joins TRBV4-1 to TRBJ2-1; the D gene is possibly TRBD1 (5 bases). Germline CDR1 and CDR2: MGHRA and YSYEKL. V lost 1 base, J lost 7 bases, and 17 bases lay in between. There are 16 residues in the CDR3. Written as DNA, the CDR3 is TGCGCCAGCAGCCAAGGTTTAAGGGGCGCCAGGAATGAGCAGTTCTTC. This encodes CASSQGLRGARNEQFF.

The table lists this clone with a few counts. The chain uses TRBV6-1 and TRBJ2-3, with 9 bases aligning to TRBD2. V lost 6 bases, J lost 2 bases, and 3 bases stayed unmatched. Germline V gives CDR1 MNHNS, CDR2 SASEGT. The CDR3 contains 14 residues. As DNA, the CDR3 is TGTGCCAGCAGGGCTAGCGGGAACACAGATACGCAGTATTTT. As protein: CASRASGNTDTQYF.

The rearrangement joins TRBV15 to TRBJ1-4, with D possibly TRBD1 on 6 matching bases. Trimming left V 0 bases short and J 5 bases short, with 13 bases between. Germline CDR1 reads LNHNV; CDR2 reads YYDKDF (reference sequence). The CDR3 is 16 residues long. CDR3 sequence (DNA): TGTGCCACCAGCAGAGATAGGCAGGGGTGGAATGAAAAACTGTTTTTT. This codes for CATSRDRQGWNEKLFF. Full variable domain (missing parts from reference TRBV15 and TRBJ1-4): DAMVIQNPRYQVTQFGKPVTLSCSQTLNHNVMYWYQQKSSQAPKLLFHYYDKDFNNEADTPDNFQSRRPNTSFCFLDIRSPGLGDTAMYLCATSRDRQGWNEKLFFGSGTQLSVL.

The gene calls are TRBV6-5 and TRBJ2-3, with 11 bases fitting TRBD2. Germline V gives CDR1 MNHEY, CDR2 SVGAGI. The CDR3 sequence is 12 residues long. The ends lost 4 bases at V and 9 bases at J; junction bases unmatched: 0. The CDR3 sequence is CASSSSGGTQYF. The CDR3 coding sequence is TGTGCCAGCAGTTCTAGCGGGGGGACGCAGTATTTT.

This chain uses TRBV23-1 with TRBJ2-7; 10 nucleotides align to TRBD1. TRBV23-1 counts as an open reading frame of uncertain function. The length of the CDR3 is 13 residues. The trim removed 8 bases at V and 4 bases at J, leaving 5 bases unmatched. CDR3 nucleotide sequence: TGCGCCAGCCCATCGGACAGGGGGTACGAGCAGTACTTC. This sequence encodes CASPSDRGYEQYF.

The chain joins TRBV5-4 to TRBJ1-2; D unclear. Germline V gene sequence: CDR1 SGHNT, CDR2 YYREEE (reference sequence). Trimming removed 1 base from V and 4 bases from J, with 14 bases in between. The CDR3 contains 15 residues. The CDR3 region has the DNA TGTGCCAGCAGCTTGAACTGGGCAGAGCCCTATGGCTACACCTTC. This sequence encodes CASSLNWAEPYGYTF. Filled out from reference TRBV5-4 and TRBJ1-2, the complete variable domain reads ETGVTQSPTHLIKTRGQQVTLRCSSQSGHNTVSWYQQALGQGPQFIFQYYREEENGRGNFPPRFSGLQFPNYSSELNVNALELDDSALYLCASSLNWAEPYGYTFGSGTRLTVV.

This rearrangement joins TRBV30 to TRBJ1-1, with TRBD1 matching over 11 bases. V lost 0 bases, J lost 0 bases, and 6 bases stayed unmatched. Germline CDR1 reads GTSNPN; CDR2 reads SVGIG (reference sequence). The CDR3 length is 17 residues. The CDR3 coding sequence is TGTGCCTGGAGTGTGGGAAGGGACAGGGGGATGAACACTGAAGCTTTCTTT. Its translation: CAWSVGRDRGMNTEAFF.

The chain uses TRBV30 and TRBJ1-1; 7 bases map to TRBD1. The CDR3 is 15 residues long. From germline, CDR1 is GTSNPN and CDR2 SVGIG (reference sequence). V lost 3 bases to trimming and J lost 0 bases; unmatched junction nucleotides: 7. The CDR3 coding sequence is TGTGCCTGGAGCCTGAACAGGGGACTGAACACTGAAGCTTTCTTT. Encoded protein: CAWSLNRGLNTEAFF.

The genes are TRBV5-1 and TRBJ1-1; D is unclear. Germline CDR1 and CDR2: SGHRS and YFSETQ. There are 15 residues in the CDR3. Trimming left V 0 bases short and J 0 bases short, with 9 bases between. The CDR3 protein is CASSLVGGMNTEAFF. The CDR3 coding sequence is TGCGCCAGCAGCTTGGTTGGAGGCATGAACACTGAAGCTTTCTTT.

This sequence joins TRBV6-5 and TRBJ2-6, with 7 bases matching TRBD2. The germline V gene encodes CDR1 MNHEY and CDR2 SVGAGI. The CDR3 totals 16 residues. Trimming took 2 bases from V and 1 from J; bases not matched to a gene: 2. The CDR3 bases are TGTGCCAGCAGTTACCCCGGGGGGTCTGGGGCCAACGTCCTGACTTTC. This gives the protein CASSYPGGSGANVLTF.

This clone was picked up a small number of times. The chain joins TRBV9 to TRBJ1-2; D is undetermined. Trimming removed 0 bases at V and 8 bases at J, with 8 bases between. Germline V gene sequence: CDR1 SGDLS, CDR2 YYNGEE. The CDR3 length is 12 residues. The CDR3 sequence: CASSVGARGYTF. The DNA of the CDR3 is TGTGCCAGCAGCGTAGGGGCGCGCGGCTACACCTTC. The variable domain in full, with the rest retrieved from reference TRBV9 and TRBJ1-2, is DSGVTQTPKHLITATGQRVTLRCSPRSGDLSVYWYQQSLDQGLQFLIQYYNGEERAKGNILERFSAQQFPDLHSELNLSSLELGDSALYFCASSVGARGYTFGSGTRLTVV.

The chain joins TRBV15 to TRBJ1-2; D call uncertain. Germline V lookup: CDR1 LNHNV, CDR2 YYDKDF (reference sequence). The length of the CDR3 is 13 residues. V was shortened by 1 base and J by 7 bases, with 10 bases between the two germline ends. CDR3 DNA sequence: TGTGCCACCAGCAGAGTCACAGCGGGTGGCTACACCTTC. This sequence encodes CATSRVTAGGYTF.

Only a few counts were recorded for this clone. The DNA for the CDR3 is TGTGCCAGCAGCGGACACGCAAGCAATCAGCCCCAGCATTTT. It yields the protein CASSGHASNQPQHF. V usage is TRBV27 and J usage is TRBJ1-5; tentatively, D is TRBD1 (5 bases). The CDR3 spans 14 residues. V gave up 6 bases and J gave up 1 base, with 10 bases separating them. The germline V gene has CDR1 MNHEY and CDR2 SMNVEV (reference sequence).

V usage is TRBV10-1 and J usage is TRBJ1-2; D may be TRBD1 (5 bases). Germline V gene sequence: CDR1 WNHNN, CDR2 SYGVQD (reference sequence). CDR3 size: 13 residues. Trimming cost V 6 bases and J 5 bases, with 13 bases left between them. This CDR3 reads CASSEDRGYGYTF. In nucleotides, the CDR3 is TGCGCCAGCAGCGAGGACCGGGGGTATGGCTACACCTTC.